What follows describes a single TCR beta chain. Its specificity is unknown. This entry is derived from a study of Graves' ophthalmopathy and Graves' hyperthyroidism. Other autoimmune disease, uncontrolled infection, pregnancy and lactation led to exclusion. As the template, RNA transcripts were used to amplify TCR beta CDR3 regions. HTBI-primed RT-PCR formed the first round, and a multiplex PCR formed the second. TCRdb recomputed calls from the multiplex PCR reads with MiXCR, one row per CDR3 protein. The data contain just over 600,000 distinct CDR3 sequences, about a fifth of them seen just once; the ten biggest clones take up around 6.9%. CDR1 is SGHVS and CDR2 is FNYEAQ in the germline V gene. Losses at the gene ends were 1 base for V and 0 bases for J; bases not matched to a gene: 11. This CDR3 contains 18 residues. Study-wide results and limits: The model predicted ophthalmopathy progression with 70.59% sensitivity and approximately 72% specificity.

This TCR derives from a woman aged 18-29 years with stable Graves' hyperthyroidism. Some clones in this sample may be carry-over from other donors' samples. V usage is TRBV7-6 and J usage is TRBJ2-7; TRBD2 matches 8 bases. The sample comprised peripheral blood. CDR3 DNA sequence: TGTGCCAGCAGCTTAGGTGGGGTGGCGGGAGGTATCTCCTACGAGCAGTACTTC. Encoded protein: CASSLGGVAGGISYEQYF.